The 21 T cell receptor beta chains below all came from one sample that was sequenced in a study of T cells in Graves' hyperthyroidism and ophthalmopathy. The TCR beta CDR3 regions underwent amplification using RNA transcripts as the source. TCR CDR3 underwent first-round RT-PCR with the HTBI primer set. TCRdb used MiXCR to reprocess the multiplex PCR reads, holding one entry per CDR3 protein. The sample holds about 610,000 distinct CDR3 sequences, roughly 50% seen once. Sequenced material: peripheral blood or thyroid tissue (not recorded which). Receptors were obtained from a woman under 30 with Graves' hyperthyroidism.

In this sample, this clonotype turned up many times. The chain uses TRBV6-5 and TRBJ1-1; D might be TRBD1 (5 bases). The CDR3 is 17 amino acids. In germline, CDR1 is MNHEY, CDR2 SVGAGI. Trimming took 6 bases from V and 2 from J, leaving 22 bases between them. CDR3 in amino acids: CASRAPGSGNRNTEAFF. Written as DNA, the CDR3 is TGTGCCAGCAGGGCACCCGGGTCAGGGAATAGAAACACTGAAGCTTTCTTT.

The chain is built from TRBV29-1 and TRBJ1-3; D gene ambiguous. Looked up from germline, CDR1 is SQVTM and CDR2 is ANQGSEA. V was clipped by 4 bases and J by 7 bases, with 8 bases between them. The CDR3 runs 11 residues. CDR3 residues: CSVVDGNTIYF. The CDR3 nucleotides are TGCAGCGTTGTGGACGGGAACACCATATATTTT.

V and J are TRBV5-6 and TRBJ1-2; 7 nucleotides line up with TRBD1. J gave up 2 bases and V 0 bases, and 10 bases lay outside the gene matches. The CDR3 is 17 residues long. Germline-derived CDR1 and CDR2 are SGHDT and YYEEEE. The CDR3 sequence: CASSLGVSGGFNYGYTF. In nucleotides, the CDR3 is TGTGCCAGCAGCTTGGGGGTTTCAGGGGGATTCAACTATGGCTACACCTTC.

The chain joins TRBV20-1 to TRBJ1-2; 10 positions match TRBD1. The trim removed 6 bases at V and 2 bases at J, leaving 6 bases unmatched. CDR3 length: 14 residues. The germline CDR1 and CDR2 sequences are DFQATT and SNEGSKA (reference sequence). CDR3 residues: CSADPGQGNYGYTF. The CDR3 nucleotides read TGCAGTGCCGACCCGGGACAGGGGAACTATGGCTACACCTTC.

This clonotype was counted between two and nine times. The chain uses TRBV27 and TRBJ1-5; 7 bases agree with TRBD1. The CDR3 contains 16 residues. The junction had 4 bases not matched to a gene; V was cut back by 0 bases and J by 2 bases. Per germline, CDR1 MNHEY and CDR2 SMNVEV (reference sequence). CDR3: CASSLSNRGGNQPQHF. CDR3 coding DNA: TGTGCCAGCAGTTTATCCAACAGGGGTGGCAATCAGCCCCAGCATTTT.

This clonotype was observed at least ten times. The CDR3 protein is CASSEGASYEQYF. The CDR3 DNA sequence: TGTGCCAGCAGCGAGGGGGCCTCCTACGAGCAGTACTTC. This chain joins TRBV7-3 and TRBJ2-7, with 7 nucleotides matching TRBD1. The CDR3 spans 13 residues. Per germline, CDR1 SGHTA and CDR2 FQGTGA. V lost 5 bases, J lost 0 bases, and 1 base stayed unmatched.

This clonotype was counted at least ten times. The CDR3 nucleotides are TGCAGTGCTAGTGTGCTGGACAACACTGAAGCTTTCTTT. Translation gives CSASVLDNTEAFF. V usage is TRBV20-1 and J usage is TRBJ1-1; unclear D gene. The germline V gene encodes CDR1 DFQATT and CDR2 SNEGSKA (reference sequence). This CDR3 region has 13 residues. The ends were cut back, 3 bases at V and 2 bases at J, with 10 bases in the middle.

At least ten counts were recorded for this clonotype. This chain uses TRBV20-1 with TRBJ2-7; possibly TRBD2 for D (5 bases). The CDR3 is 16 residues long. The V end lost 3 bases, the J end lost 0 bases, and 18 bases lay between the germline ends. The germline CDR1 and CDR2 sequences are DFQATT and SNEGSKA (reference sequence). CDR3 in amino acids: CSASHQPEDRSYEQYF. DNA of the CDR3: TGCAGTGCTAGTCACCAACCGGAGGACCGCTCCTACGAGCAGTACTTC.

The genes are TRBV6-6 and TRBJ2-2; tentatively, D is TRBD2 (6 bases). The CDR3 has 15 amino acids. Germline lookup yields CDR1 MNHNY and CDR2 SVGAGI (reference sequence). The V end was cut by 6 bases, the J end by 0 bases, with 11 bases between. CDR3 loop: CASRGAGTNTGELFF. CDR3 in DNA: TGTGCCAGCAGGGGAGCGGGCACGAACACCGGGGAGCTGTTTTTT.

This clonotype showed up many times. The chain employs TRBV2 and TRBJ2-5, with TRBD1 matching over 8 bases. V lost 4 bases and J lost 5; bases outside the gene matches: 6. Germline CDR1 is SNHLY and CDR2 is FYNNEI. The CDR3 length is 14 residues. The CDR3 loop is CASSVRTGRETQYF. CDR3 sequence (DNA): TGTGCCAGCAGTGTTCGGACAGGGAGGGAGACCCAGTACTTC.

Regarding this clonotype: Possible read error: a much larger clone is one base away. The chain uses TRBV5-1 and TRBJ2-5, with 9 positions matching TRBD2. Looked up from germline, CDR1 is SGHRS and CDR2 is YFSETQ. The trim removed 0 bases at V and 9 bases at J, leaving 9 bases unmatched. CDR3 size: 15 residues. CDR3 sequence (DNA): TGCGCCAGCAGCTTGGTAGCGGGAGAATCGGAGGCCCAGTACTTC. As protein: CASSLVAGESEAQYF.

V is TRBV27 and J is TRBJ1-2, with D perhaps TRBD1 (5 bases). CDR3 length: 14 amino acids. Trimming took 0 bases from V and 8 from J, leaving 13 bases between them. CDR1 MNHEY and CDR2 SMNVEV come from the germline V gene (reference sequence). Written as DNA, the CDR3 is TGTGCCAGCAGTTTATCGGGCGGGGGGGAAGGCTACACCTTC. Its protein product is CASSLSGGGEGYTF.

This clonotype came up many times. The rearrangement links TRBV6-5 to TRBJ2-7, with TRBD2 identical over 14 bases. Trimming cost V 2 bases and J 2 bases; bases outside gene matches: 2. Germline-derived CDR1 and CDR2 are MNHEY and SVGAGI. CDR3 size: 16 residues. The CDR3 nucleotides are TGTGCCAGCAGTTACGGACTAGCGGGAGGCCCCTACGAGCAGTACTTC. Its protein is CASSYGLAGGPYEQYF.

Comment on this clonotype: A clone one base away is much larger, so this may be a read error. J is TRBJ1-4 and V is TRBV30; 7 bases align to TRBD1. The CDR3 sequence is 12 residues long. Germline trimming cut 5 bases from V and 7 bases from J; bases unmatched to any gene: 4. CDR1 and CDR2 from the germline V gene are GTSNPN and SVGIG (reference sequence). DNA for the CDR3: TGTGCCTGGGACAGGGAAGGTGAAAAACTGTTTTTT. Its translation: CAWDREGEKLFF.

J is TRBJ2-7 and V is TRBV12-3 or TRBV12-4; 9 bases fit TRBD1. The CDR3 has 13 residues. Trimming cost V 7 bases and J 3 bases; bases outside gene matches: 4. CDR3 nucleotide sequence: TGTGCCAGCACCAAGGGACAGGGCTACGAGCAGTACTTC. Residues: CASTKGQGYEQYF.

This clonotype occurred a few times. The chain links TRBV6-4 to TRBJ1-1, with a possible D match to TRBD1 (5 bases). The CDR3 runs to 10 residues. Germline V gives CDR1 MRHNA, CDR2 SNTAGT. V dropped 6 bases and J dropped 11 bases, with 10 bases sitting between them. The CDR3 nucleotides read TGTGCCAGCAGACCCGGGGCTGCTTTCTTT. Protein: CASRPGAAFF.

This clonotype has just a few counts. Sequence at one end of the junction differs from germline and may be a read error. J is TRBJ2-7 and V is TRBV2; D is unclear. Matching the DNA end better, TRBJ2-1 makes the J call doubtful. This CDR3 contains 11 residues. Germline assignment: CDR1 SNHLY and CDR2 FYNNEI. The CDR3 nucleotides read TGTGCCACCAGTGATTCGGATGAGCAGTTCTTC. This encodes CATSDSDEQFF.

In this sample, this clonotype turned up many times. This chain connects TRBV13 to TRBJ1-4, with 9 bases lining up with TRBD1. The CDR3 extends over 15 amino acids. In germline, CDR1 is PRHDT, CDR2 FYEKMQ (reference sequence). The J segment lost 7 bases and the V segment lost 5 bases, leaving 8 bases of the junction unmatched. The chain's CDR3 is CASSLGGQGGEKLFF. CDR3 nucleotide sequence: TGTGCCAGCAGCCTGGGGGGACAGGGAGGTGAAAAACTGTTTTTT. Combining the CDR3 with reference TRBV13 and TRBJ1-4 gives the whole variable domain AAGVIQSPRHLIKEKRETATLKCYPIPRHDTVYWYQQGPGQDPQFLISFYEKMQSDKGSIPDRFSAQQFSDYHSELNMSSLELGDSALYFCASSLGGQGGEKLFFGSGTQLSVL.

As regards this clonotype: With a much larger clone just one base away, this may be a read error. No conserved phenylalanine or tryptophan ends this CDR3, so it is likely a read error. The V call is TRBV20-1, the J call TRBJ2-7, with 10 positions matching TRBD2. CDR3 length: 14 amino acids. The junction had 7 bases not matched to a gene; V was cut back by 3 bases and J by 5 bases. CDR1 is DFQATT and CDR2 is SNEGSKA in the germline V gene (reference sequence). The CDR3 DNA sequence: TGCAGTGCTAGCCTAGCGGGAGTAGGAGACGAGCAGTACCTC. It yields the protein CSASLAGVGDEQYL.

Remarks on this clonotype: Its ends do not fully match the called genes, so a read error is possible. The chain links TRBV7-9 to TRBJ1-5, with a possible D match to TRBD1 (5 bases). The CDR3 loop spans 16 amino acids. Germline V gene data show CDR1 as SEHNR and CDR2 as FQNEAQ (reference sequence). CDR3 bases: TGCGCCAGCAGCCCCAGACAGCTATATAGCAACCAGCCCCAGCATTTT. Translation gives CASSPRQLYSNQPQHF.

Comments on this clonotype: This clone may be a read error of a much larger clone one base away. V usage is TRBV20-1 and J usage is TRBJ2-7; 10 bases are shared with TRBD2. The CDR3 spans 13 residues. Germline lookup yields CDR1 DFQATT and CDR2 SNEGSKA (reference sequence). The CDR3 here is CSAPLAGDYGQYF. CDR3 bases: TGCAGTGCCCCTCTAGCGGGGGACTACGGGCAGTACTTC.